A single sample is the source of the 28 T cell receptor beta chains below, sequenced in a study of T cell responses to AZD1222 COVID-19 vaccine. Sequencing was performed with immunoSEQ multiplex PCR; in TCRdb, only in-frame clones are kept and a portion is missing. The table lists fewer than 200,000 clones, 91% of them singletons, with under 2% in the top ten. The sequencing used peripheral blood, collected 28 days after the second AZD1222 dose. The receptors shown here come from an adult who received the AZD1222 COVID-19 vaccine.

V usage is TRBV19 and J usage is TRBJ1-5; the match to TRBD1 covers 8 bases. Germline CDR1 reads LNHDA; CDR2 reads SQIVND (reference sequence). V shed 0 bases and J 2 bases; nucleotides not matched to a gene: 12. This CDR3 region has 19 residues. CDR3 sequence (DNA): TGTGCCAGTAGTATAGAGTCGGCAGGGGGCTTCGCTGGCAATCAGCCCCAGCATTTT. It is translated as CASSIESAGGFAGNQPQHF.

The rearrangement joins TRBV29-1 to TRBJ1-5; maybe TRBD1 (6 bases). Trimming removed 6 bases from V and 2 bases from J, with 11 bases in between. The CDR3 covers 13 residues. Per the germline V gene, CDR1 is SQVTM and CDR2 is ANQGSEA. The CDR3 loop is CSVETGGNQPQHF. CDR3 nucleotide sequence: TGCAGCGTGGAGACAGGTGGCAATCAGCCCCAGCATTTT.

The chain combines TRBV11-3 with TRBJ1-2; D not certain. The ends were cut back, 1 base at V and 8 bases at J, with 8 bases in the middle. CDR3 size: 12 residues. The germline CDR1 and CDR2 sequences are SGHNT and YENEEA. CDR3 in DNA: TGTGCCAGCAGCTTAGCACAGAGGGGCTACACCTTC. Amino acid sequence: CASSLAQRGYTF.

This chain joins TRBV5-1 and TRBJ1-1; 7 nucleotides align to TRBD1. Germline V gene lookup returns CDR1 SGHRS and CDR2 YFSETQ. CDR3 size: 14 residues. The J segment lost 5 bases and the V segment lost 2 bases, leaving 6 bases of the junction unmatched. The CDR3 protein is CASSFSGGDTEAFF. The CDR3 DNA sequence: TGCGCCAGCAGCTTTTCAGGGGGGGATACTGAAGCTTTCTTT.

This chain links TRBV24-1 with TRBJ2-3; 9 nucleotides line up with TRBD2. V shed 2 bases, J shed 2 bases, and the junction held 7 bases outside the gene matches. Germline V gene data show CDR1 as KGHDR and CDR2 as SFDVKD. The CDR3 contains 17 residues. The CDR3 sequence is CATSDWASGASTDTQYF. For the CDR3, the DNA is TGTGCCACCAGTGATTGGGCTAGCGGGGCGTCCACAGATACGCAGTATTTT.

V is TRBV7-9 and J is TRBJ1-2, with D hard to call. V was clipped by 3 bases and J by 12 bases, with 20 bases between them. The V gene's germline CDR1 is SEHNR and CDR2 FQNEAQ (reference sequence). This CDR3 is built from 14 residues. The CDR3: CASSLNSGPVGHTF. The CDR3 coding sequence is TGTGCCAGCAGCTTGAATAGTGGCCCGGTTGGGCACACCTTC. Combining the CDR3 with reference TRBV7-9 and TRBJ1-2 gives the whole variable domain DTGVSQNPRHKITKRGQNVTFRCDPISEHNRLYWYRQTLGQGPEFLTYFQNEAQLEKSRLLSDRFSAERPKGSFSTLEIQRTEQGDSAMYLCASSLNSGPVGHTFGSGTRLTVV.

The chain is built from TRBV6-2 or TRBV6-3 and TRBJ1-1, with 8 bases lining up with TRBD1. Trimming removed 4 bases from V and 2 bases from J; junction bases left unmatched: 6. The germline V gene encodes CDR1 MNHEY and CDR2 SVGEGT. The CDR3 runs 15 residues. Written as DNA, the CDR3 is TGTGCCAGCAGTTTGAGGGACAGGAGTAACACTGAAGCTTTCTTT. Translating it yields CASSLRDRSNTEAFF.

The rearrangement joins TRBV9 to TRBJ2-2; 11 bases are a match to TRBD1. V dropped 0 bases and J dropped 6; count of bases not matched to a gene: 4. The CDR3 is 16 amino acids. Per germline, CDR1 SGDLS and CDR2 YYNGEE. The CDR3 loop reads CASSVAGTGGAGELFF. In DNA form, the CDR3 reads TGTGCCAGCAGCGTAGCAGGGACAGGGGGAGCCGGGGAGCTGTTTTTT.

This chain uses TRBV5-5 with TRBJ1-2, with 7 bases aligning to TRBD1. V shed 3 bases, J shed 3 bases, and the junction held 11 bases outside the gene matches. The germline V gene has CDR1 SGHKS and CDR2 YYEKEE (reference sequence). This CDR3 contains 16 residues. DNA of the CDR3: TGTGCCAGCAGCTGGATCTCGGGACAGAGAGACTATGGCTACACCTTC. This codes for CASSWISGQRDYGYTF.

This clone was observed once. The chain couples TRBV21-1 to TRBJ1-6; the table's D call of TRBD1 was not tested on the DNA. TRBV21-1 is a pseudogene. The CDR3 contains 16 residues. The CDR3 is CASSKPRDRNNSPLHF. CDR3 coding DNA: TGTGCCAGCAGCAAACCCAGGGACAGAAATAATTCACCCCTCCACTTT.

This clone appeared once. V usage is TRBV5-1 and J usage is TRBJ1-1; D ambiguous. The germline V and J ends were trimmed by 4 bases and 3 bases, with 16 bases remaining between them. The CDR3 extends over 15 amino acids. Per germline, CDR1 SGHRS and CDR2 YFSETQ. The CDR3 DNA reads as TGCGCCAGCAGCCCTACCGGAGGCACCGACACTGAAGCTTTCTTT. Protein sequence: CASSPTGGTDTEAFF. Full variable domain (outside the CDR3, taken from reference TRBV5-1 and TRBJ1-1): KAGVTQTPRYLIKTRGQQVTLSCSPISGHRSVSWYQQTPGQGLQFLFEYFSETQRNKGNFPGRFSGRQFSNSRSEMNVSTLELGDSALYLCASSPTGGTDTEAFFGQGTRLTVV.

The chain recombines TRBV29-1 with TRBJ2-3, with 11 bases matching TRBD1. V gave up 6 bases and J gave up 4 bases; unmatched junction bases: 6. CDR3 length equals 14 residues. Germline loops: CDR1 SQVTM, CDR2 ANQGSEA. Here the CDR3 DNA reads TGCAGCGTAGTAGGGACAGGGGGTCCAGATACGCAGTATTTT. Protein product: CSVVGTGGPDTQYF.

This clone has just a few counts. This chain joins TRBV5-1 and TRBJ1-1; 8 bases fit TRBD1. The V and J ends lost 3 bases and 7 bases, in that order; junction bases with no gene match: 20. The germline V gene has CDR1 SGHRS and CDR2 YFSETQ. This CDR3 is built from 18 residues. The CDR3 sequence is CASSSRDRRGLLKVEAFF. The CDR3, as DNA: TGCGCCAGCAGCTCCCGGGACAGGAGAGGATTATTGAAGGTTGAAGCTTTCTTT.

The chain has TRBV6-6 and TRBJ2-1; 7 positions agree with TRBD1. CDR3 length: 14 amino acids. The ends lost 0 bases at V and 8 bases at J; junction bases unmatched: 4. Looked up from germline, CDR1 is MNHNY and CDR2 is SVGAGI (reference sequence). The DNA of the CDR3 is TGTGCCAGCAGTTACTCAGAGGGGGCCTATGAGCAGTTCTTC. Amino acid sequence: CASSYSEGAYEQFF.

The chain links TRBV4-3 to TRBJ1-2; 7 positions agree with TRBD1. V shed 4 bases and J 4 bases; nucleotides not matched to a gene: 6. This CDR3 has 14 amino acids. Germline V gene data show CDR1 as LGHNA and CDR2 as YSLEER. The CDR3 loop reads CASSPAGQPYGYTF. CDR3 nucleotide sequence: TGCGCCAGCAGCCCGGCGGGACAGCCCTATGGCTACACCTTC.

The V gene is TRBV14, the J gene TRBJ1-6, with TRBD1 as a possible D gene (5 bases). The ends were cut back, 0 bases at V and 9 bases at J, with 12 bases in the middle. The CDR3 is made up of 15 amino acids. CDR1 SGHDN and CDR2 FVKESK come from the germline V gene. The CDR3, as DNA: TGTGCCAGCAGCCAAGAAAGTCAGGGTCGTTCACCCCTCCACTTT. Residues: CASSQESQGRSPLHF.

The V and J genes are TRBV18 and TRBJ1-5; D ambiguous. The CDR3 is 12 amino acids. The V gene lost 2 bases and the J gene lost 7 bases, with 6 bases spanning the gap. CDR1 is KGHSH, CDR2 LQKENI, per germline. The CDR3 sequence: CASSPVGQPQHF. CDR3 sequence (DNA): TGTGCCAGCTCACCAGTCGGACAGCCCCAGCATTTT.

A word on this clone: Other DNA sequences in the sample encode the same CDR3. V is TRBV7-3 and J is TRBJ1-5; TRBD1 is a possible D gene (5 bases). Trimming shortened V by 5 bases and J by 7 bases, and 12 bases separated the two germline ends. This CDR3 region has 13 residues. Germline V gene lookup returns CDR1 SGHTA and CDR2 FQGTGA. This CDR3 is CASSPQGGQPQHF. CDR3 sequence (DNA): TGTGCCAGCAGCCCTCAGGGCGGGCAGCCCCAGCATTTT.

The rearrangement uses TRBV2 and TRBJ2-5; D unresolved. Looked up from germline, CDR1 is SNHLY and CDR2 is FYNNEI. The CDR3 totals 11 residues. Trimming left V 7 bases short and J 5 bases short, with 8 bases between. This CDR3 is CASTLMETQYF. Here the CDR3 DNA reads TGTGCCAGCACCCTCATGGAGACCCAGTACTTC.

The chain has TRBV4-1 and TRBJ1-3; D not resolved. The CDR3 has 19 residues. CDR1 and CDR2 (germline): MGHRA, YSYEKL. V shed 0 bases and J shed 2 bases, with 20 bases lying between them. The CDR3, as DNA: TGCGCCAGCAGCCAAGAGGCAGGCCTTTTTTTTAGGGCTGGAAACACCATATATTTT. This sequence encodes CASSQEAGLFFRAGNTIYF.

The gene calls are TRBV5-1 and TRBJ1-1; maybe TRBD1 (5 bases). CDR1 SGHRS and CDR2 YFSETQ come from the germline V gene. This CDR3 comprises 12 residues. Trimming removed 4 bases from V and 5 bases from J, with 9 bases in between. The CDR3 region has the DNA TGCGCCAGCAGCATCGGGGGTACTGAAGCTTTCTTT. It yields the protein CASSIGGTEAFF.

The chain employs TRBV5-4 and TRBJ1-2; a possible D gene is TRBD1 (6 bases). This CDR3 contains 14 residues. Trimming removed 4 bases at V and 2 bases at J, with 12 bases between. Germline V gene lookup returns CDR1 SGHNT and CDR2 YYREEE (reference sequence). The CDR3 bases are TGTGCCAGCAGCCCCGTCGGGGGCAACTATGGCTACACCTTC. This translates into CASSPVGGNYGYTF.

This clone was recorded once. The CDR3 nucleotides read TGTGCCAGCGCCCAGGGGGCGGCTAATGAAAAACTGTTTTTT. It encodes CASAQGAANEKLFF. The genes are TRBV18 and TRBJ1-4, with 8 bases aligning to TRBD1. The CDR3 sequence is 14 residues long. Trimming took 8 bases from V and 3 from J; bases not matched to a gene: 5. Germline V gene lookup returns CDR1 KGHSH and CDR2 LQKENI.

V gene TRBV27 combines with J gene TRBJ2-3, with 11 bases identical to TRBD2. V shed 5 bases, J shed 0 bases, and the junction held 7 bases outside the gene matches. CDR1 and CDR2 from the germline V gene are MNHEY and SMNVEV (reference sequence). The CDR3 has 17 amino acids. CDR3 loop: CASSPPRTSGSTDTQYF. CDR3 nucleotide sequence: TGTGCCAGCAGTCCACCCCGGACTAGCGGGAGCACAGATACGCAGTATTTT.

The CDR3 DNA sequence: TGTGCCAGCAGCCAAAAGGGGAGCGGTAACGGCTACACCTTC. Its protein product is CASSQKGSGNGYTF. This rearrangement joins TRBV3-1 (or the pseudogene TRBV3-2) to TRBJ1-2, with D possibly being TRBD1 (5 bases). Germline V CDR1 and CDR2: LGHDT, YNNKEL (reference sequence). This CDR3 region has 14 residues. The V end lost 2 bases, the J end lost 8 bases, and 15 bases lay between the germline ends.

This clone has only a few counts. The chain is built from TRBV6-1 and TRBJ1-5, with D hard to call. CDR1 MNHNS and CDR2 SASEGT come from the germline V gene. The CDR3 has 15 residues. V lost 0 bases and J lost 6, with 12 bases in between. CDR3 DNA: TGTGCCAGCAGTGAAGCCGGGAGGGTTTCTCAGCCCCAGCATTTT. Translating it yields CASSEAGRVSQPQHF.

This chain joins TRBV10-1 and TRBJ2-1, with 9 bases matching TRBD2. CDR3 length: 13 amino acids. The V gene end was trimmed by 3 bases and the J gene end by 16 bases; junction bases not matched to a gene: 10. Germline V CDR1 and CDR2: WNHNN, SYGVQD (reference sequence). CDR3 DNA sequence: TGCGCCAGCAGTGATCGGCGGGGGGGCCTTACTTTCTTC. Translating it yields CASSDRRGGLTFF.

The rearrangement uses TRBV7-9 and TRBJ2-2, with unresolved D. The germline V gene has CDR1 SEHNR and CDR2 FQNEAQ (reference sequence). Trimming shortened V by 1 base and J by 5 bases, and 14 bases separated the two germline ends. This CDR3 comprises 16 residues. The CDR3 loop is CASSLEAARRTGELFF. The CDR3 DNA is TGTGCCAGCAGCTTAGAGGCGGCCAGAAGGACCGGGGAGCTGTTTTTT.